A selection of T cell receptor beta chains follows, all from one sample in a study of shared clonotypes between healthy human individuals. Sequenced by immunoSEQ multiplex PCR; TCRdb stores in-frame clones only, minus some. The table lists approximately 740,000 clones, 80% to 95% of them singletons. Source material: naive CD8+ T cells sorted from blood. The receptors derive from a young man in good health. CDR3s include the opening cysteine and the closing phenylalanine or tryptophan. D genes are given only for firm matches. Clone sizes are given selectively: once, few, many, or a class where the clone is expanded.

>TRBV27|NA|NA|TRBJ1-6
TGTGCCAGCAGCCCAGGGCGAAGTAATTCACCCCTCCACTTT
CASSPGRSNSPLHF
>TRBV7-8|NA|NA|TRBJ2-2
TGTGCCAGCAGCTTGTACAAGAACACCGGGGAGCTGTTTTTT
CASSLYKNTGELFF
>TRBV19|NA|NA|TRBJ2-1
TGTGCCAGTAGCGACGTACGAAGAGGAGGGCCCAGAGATGAGCAGTTCTTC
CASSDVRRGGPRDEQFF
>TRBV27|NA|NA|TRBJ2-7
TGTGCCAGCAGTACCCCGGGACTTCGCTCCTACGAGCAGTACTTC
CASSTPGLRSYEQYF
>TRBV30|NA|TRBD2|TRBJ2-5
TGTGCCTGGAGTGGGGGTGCGGGGGATGGGGAGACCCAGTACTTC
CAWSGGAGDGETQYF
>TRBV7-9|NA|NA|TRBJ1-3
TGTGCCAGCATGACAAATAAGCTAATCTCTGGAAACACCATATATTTT
CASMTNKLISGNTIYF
>TRBV7-9|NA|NA|TRBJ2-1
TGTGCCAGCAGCTTACCCTACAATGAGCAGTTCTTC
CASSLPYNEQFF
>TRBV30|NA|TRBD1|TRBJ1-1
TGTGCCTGGAGTGCCGGACAGGGGTACACTGAAGCTTTCTTT
CAWSAGQGYTEAFF
>TRBV7-6|NA|NA|TRBJ2-5
TGTGCCAGCAGCTTAGCCCGACAGACTTCGAACCCTAAAGAGACCCAGTACTTC
CASSLARQTSNPKETQYF
>TRBV7-9|NA|NA|TRBJ2-3
TGTGCCAGCAGCTTATTATCAGATACGCAGTATTTT
CASSLLSDTQYF
>TRBV28|few|NA|TRBJ1-1
TGTGCCAGCAGGCTCATTTTGGGGAACACTGAAGCTTTCTTT
CASRLILGNTEAFF
>TRBV5-1|NA|TRBD1|TRBJ1-1
TGCGCCAGCAGCTTGGGCACAGGGGGTCGGATGAACACTGAAGCTTTCTTT
CASSLGTGGRMNTEAFF
>TRBV5-1|NA|TRBD2|TRBJ2-7
TGCGCCAGCGGCCCCGGGACTAGCGTATACGAGCAGTACTTC
CASGPGTSVYEQYF
>TRBV7-9|NA|TRBD2|TRBJ2-1
TGTGCCAGCTTTTCCCTCATGGGAGGGCCTTACAATGAGCAGTTCTTC
CASFSLMGGPYNEQFF
>TRBV7-6|NA|TRBD2|TRBJ2-5
TGTGCCAGCAGCTCCACACTAGCGGGAGTTGTGGAGACCCAGTACTTC
CASSSTLAGVVETQYF
>TRBV11-2|NA|NA|TRBJ1-2
TGTGCCAGCAGCTCACTAGGGGAGACGAACTATGGCTACACCTTC
CASSSLGETNYGYTF
>TRBV21-1|once|NA|TRBJ2-5
TGTGCCAGCAGCCCTCCGGACAGAAAAGAGACCCAGTACTTC
CASSPPDRKETQYF
>TRBV6-5|NA|NA|TRBJ2-2
TGTGCCAGCAGTGAATCTATGCCCACCGGGGAGCTGTTTTTT
CASSESMPTGELFF
>TRBV7-9|NA|TRBD1|TRBJ2-7
TGTGCCAGCAGCTCCGACAGGGTTTGGGGCTCCTACGAGCAGTACTTC
CASSSDRVWGSYEQYF
>TRBV4-1|NA|NA|TRBJ1-1
TGCGCCAGCAATGAAGGAATGAACACTGAAGCTTTCTTT
CASNEGMNTEAFF
>TRBV19|NA|TRBD1|TRBJ1-1
TGTGCCAGTAGTATAGCCTACGGACAGGGGGCAGGGACTGAAGCTTTCTTT
CASSIAYGQGAGTEAFF
>TRBV6-1|once|NA|TRBJ2-1
TGTGCCAGCAGTGCAGACCCTCCTTACAATGAGCAGTTCTTC
CASSADPPYNEQFF
>TRBV19|NA|TRBD1|TRBJ1-5
TGTGCCAGTAGTATGGGACAGGGCCATCAGCCCCAGCATTTT
CASSMGQGHQPQHF
>TRBV7-9|once|TRBD1|TRBJ2-5
TGTGCCAGCAGCCCCAACCACAGGGGTGCGGAGACCCAGTACTTC
CASSPNHRGAETQYF
>TRBV12-2|NA|NA|TRBJ2-6
TGTGCAAGTCGCAATTTTGGCTCCACACAAAGTCGGGCCAACGTCCTGACTTTC
CASRNFGSTQSRANVLTF
>TRBV2|NA|NA|TRBJ2-1
TGTGCCAGCAGTGAGTCCCAGGACACTCCTTCCTACAATGAGCAGTTCTTC
CASSESQDTPSYNEQFF
>TRBV7-8|NA|NA|TRBJ2-7
TGTGCCAGCAGCGGGATTGGAGGGAGTCACTACGAGCAGTACTTC
CASSGIGGSHYEQYF
>TRBV5-4|NA|TRBD1|TRBJ2-2
TGTGCCAGCAGTCGGGACAGGTCTAGCACCGGGGAGCTGTTTTTT
CASSRDRSSTGELFF
>TRBV9|NA|TRBD2|TRBJ2-3
TGTGCCAGCAGCGTTAGCGGGAGCCCCACAGATACGCAGTATTTT
CASSVSGSPTDTQYF
>TRBV5-5|NA|NA|TRBJ1-1
TGTGCCAGCAGGCTTAGGGGGGGCGCAAATGAAGCTTTCTTT
CASRLRGGANEAFF
>TRBV2|NA|TRBD2|TRBJ2-7
TGTGCCAGCAGTGGCCCTCCTAACGGGACTAGCGGGAGGTACGAGCAGTACTTC
CASSGPPNGTSGRYEQYF
>TRBV4-2|NA|NA|TRBJ1-1
TGTGCCAGCAGCCAAGAGCTTCCAGCCGGGGCGGGAACTGAAGCTTTCTTT
CASSQELPAGAGTEAFF
>TRBV9|NA|NA|TRBJ2-1
TGTGCCAGCAGCCGGGGCGATGAGCAGTTCTTC
CASSRGDEQFF
>TRBV9|NA|NA|TRBJ2-7
TGTGCCAGCAACAACCCGAAGACGGTTACCTACGAGCAGTACTTC
CASNNPKTVTYEQYF
>TRBV6-5|NA|NA|TRBJ2-3
TGTGCCAGCAGTTACGTGTTGGCAGATGGGGCAGATACGCAGTATTTT
CASSYVLADGADTQYF
>TRBV2|NA|NA|TRBJ1-1
TGTGCCAAGACCGGGGGGGTGAACACTGAAGCTTTCTTT
CAKTGGVNTEAFF
>TRBV4-3|NA|NA|TRBJ2-5
TGCGCCAGCAGCCCCCAAATGGGGGGGCGAGAGACCCAGTACTTC
CASSPQMGGRETQYF
>TRBV28|NA|TRBD1|TRBJ1-5
TGTGCCAGCAGCACCGTTCCGGGACAGGGCTTCAATCAGCCCCAGCATTTT
CASSTVPGQGFNQPQHF
>TRBV28|NA|NA|TRBJ2-7
TGTGCCAGCAGTTTATCGGGGGACTACGAGCAGTACTTC
CASSLSGDYEQYF
>TRBV19|NA|TRBD1|TRBJ2-7
TGTGCCAGTAGACCTCACGGACAGGGGTACGAGCAGTACTTC
CASRPHGQGYEQYF
>TRBV9|NA|NA|TRBJ2-2
TGTGCCAGCTCTGGCCCGCCCGGGGAGCTGTTTTTT
CASSGPPGELFF